These 8 T cell receptor beta chains came from one sample sequenced in a study of PD-1 blockade in classical Hodgkin lymphoma. The repertoire was sequenced with immunoSEQ multiplex PCR; TCRdb's copy has only in-frame clones and lacks some. The sample has about 2,500 clones, about 59% seen once. Time point in this sample: cycle 4 day 1 (C4D1), after less than 7 weeks of nivolumab. With no exception, relapse followed autologous stem cell transplantation in all patients, and brentuximab vedotin exposure varied. Magnetic negative selection of thawed PBMCs yielded the CD8+ T cells. Material: CD8+ T cells from blood, obtained before the fourth cycle of nivolumab. These receptors all come from a human donor with classical Hodgkin lymphoma.

In its sample, this clone is medium-sized. The rearrangement joins TRBV27 to TRBJ1-5; no clear D. The CDR3 has 14 amino acids. From germline, CDR1 is MNHEY and CDR2 SMNVEV (reference sequence). Trimming left V 8 bases short and J 5 bases short, with 16 bases between. This chain's CDR3 is CASSPQGSYQPQHF. The CDR3, as DNA: TGTGCCAGCTCTCCTCAAGGTTCGTATCAGCCCCAGCATTTT.

The J gene is TRBJ2-3, the V gene TRBV4-2; TRBD2 aligns across 11 bases. Per the germline V gene, CDR1 is LGHNA and CDR2 is YNFKEQ. The CDR3 runs to 16 residues. V dropped 0 bases and J dropped 4; count of bases not matched to a gene: 3. This chain's CDR3 is CASSQDSGGGPDTQYF. Written as DNA, the CDR3 is TGTGCCAGCAGCCAAGATAGCGGGGGGGGCCCAGATACGCAGTATTTT.

The genes are TRBV6-1 and TRBJ1-1, with D possibly being TRBD1 (5 bases). Trimming pared 6 bases from V and 3 bases from J, leaving 11 bases between. Germline V gene sequence: CDR1 MNHNS, CDR2 SASEGT. The CDR3 runs to 13 residues. Here the CDR3 DNA reads TGTGCCAGCAGGGGGGGGATATACACTGAAGCTTTCTTT. Translation: CASRGGIYTEAFF.

By share of the sample, this clone is large. Other DNA sequences within the sample encode an identical CDR3. J is TRBJ1-1 and V is TRBV7-9; perhaps TRBD1 as D (5 bases). There are 14 residues in the CDR3. Per the germline V gene, CDR1 is SEHNR and CDR2 is FQNEAQ (reference sequence). The ends were cut back, 0 bases at V and 5 bases at J, with 10 bases in the middle. The CDR3 here is CASSLAGGHTEAFF. The CDR3 coding sequence is TGTGCCAGCAGCTTAGCGGGAGGACATACTGAAGCTTTCTTT.

The chain carries TRBV25-1 and TRBJ2-3, with unresolved D. The CDR3 is 15 residues long. Trimming pared 1 base from V and 2 bases from J, leaving 10 bases between. The germline CDR1 and CDR2 sequences are MGHDK and SYGVNS. The CDR3 nucleotides read TGTGCCAGCAGTGAATCTCCAGACCCCACAGATACGCAGTATTTT. It encodes CASSESPDPTDTQYF.

The rearrangement uses TRBV2 and TRBJ2-1; D may match TRBD1 or TRBD2 (5 bases each). V lost 8 bases and J 0 bases, leaving 11 bases between the germline ends. Germline V gene sequence: CDR1 SNHLY, CDR2 FYNNEI. This CDR3 comprises 14 residues. The CDR3 sequence is CASGGSSSYNEQFF. CDR3 nucleotide sequence: TGTGCCAGCGGGGGATCGAGCTCCTACAATGAGCAGTTCTTC.

The V call is TRBV28, the J call TRBJ2-2; no clear D gene. V was shortened by 3 bases and J by 5 bases, with 7 bases between the two germline ends. The V gene's germline CDR1 is MDHEN and CDR2 SYDVKM. The CDR3 runs 13 residues. CDR3 in amino acids: CASSFVRTGELFF. The CDR3 bases are TGTGCCAGCAGTTTCGTTCGGACCGGGGAGCTGTTTTTT.

The CDR3 is CASRRGGGYTF. The CDR3 DNA sequence: TGTGCCAGCAGGCGGGGTGGTGGCTACACCTTC. J is TRBJ1-2 and V is TRBV2, with D unclear. V dropped 6 bases and J dropped 7 bases, with 9 bases sitting between them. CDR1 and CDR2 from the germline V gene are SNHLY and FYNNEI. The CDR3 length is 11 residues. Supplemented by reference TRBV2 and TRBJ1-2, the full variable domain reads EPEVTQTPSHQVTQMGQEVILRCVPISNHLYFYWYRQILGQKVEFLVSFYNNEISEKSEIFDDQFSVERPDGSNFTLKIRSTKLEDSAMYFCASRRGGGYTFGSGTRLTVV.